The 25 T cell receptor beta chains below come from one sample, sequenced in a study of blood T cells in healthy people across ages. A J-beta primer mix and a sample-barcoded 5' primer were used in a second PCR of roughly 7 to 12 cycles. TCRdb used MiXCR to reprocess the 5' RACE reads, holding one entry per CDR3 protein. The table has approximately 780,000 distinct CDR3 sequences, approximately 24% seen once. The sample also formed part of further work on T cells of mothers and their children.

The sample was blood. The receptors originated from a boy younger than 18 in good health.

This clonotype was seen a few times. This chain links TRBV6-5 with TRBJ1-2; tentative D call: TRBD1 (6 bases). With 6 bases removed from V and 7 bases from J, the gap between germline ends came to 21 bases. The CDR3 is made up of 15 amino acids. The germline gives CDR1 MNHEY, CDR2 SVGAGI. CDR3 sequence: CASSRPSGVSAGYTF. The CDR3 DNA follows: TGTGCCAGCAGCCGACCTTCAGGGGTCTCGGCTGGCTACACCTTC.

This clonotype came up a few times. A read error may account for a junction end that differs from germline. V gene TRBV12-3 or TRBV12-4 combines with J gene TRBJ2-7; the D call may be TRBD1 or TRBD2 (7 bases each). The length of the CDR3 is 14 residues. CDR3 residues: CASSFRGGPYEQYF. The CDR3 nucleotides read TGTGCCAGCAGTTTCAGGGGGGGTCCCTATGAGCAGTACTTC.

Concerning this clonotype: The germline gene is not matched at one end of the junction; a read error may be the cause. This chain connects TRBV12-3 or TRBV12-4 to TRBJ2-3, with TRBD2 identical over 7 bases. The CDR3 runs 13 residues. The CDR3 bases are TGTGCCTGCAGTATGGGGGGGAGGGATACGCAGTATTTT. As protein: CACSMGGRDTQYF.

A note on this clonotype: One end of the junction varies from germline; a read error may be responsible. The chain uses TRBV29-1 and TRBJ2-5, with D possibly being TRBD2 (5 bases). The CDR3 is made up of 13 amino acids. Germline V gene sequence: CDR1 SQVTM, CDR2 ANQGSEA. CDR3 nucleotides: TGCAGCGTCGCTGTGACTAAGGGTAATGAGCAGTTCTTT. It specifies CSVAVTKGNEQFF.

CDR3 sequence: CSVRGTVQSYEQYF. Here the CDR3 DNA reads TGCAGCGTGCGAGGGACAGTCCAGTCCTACGAGCAGTACTTC. The chain links TRBV29-1 to TRBJ2-7; 7 nucleotides line up with TRBD1. Unmatched junction bases numbered 9, after V lost 6 bases and J lost 1 base. The CDR3 has 14 amino acids. Germline V CDR1 and CDR2: SQVTM, ANQGSEA.

This clonotype was detected only a few times. The chain is built from TRBV7-2 and TRBJ1-5; D remains unclear. Deletions cut 3 bases from V and 4 bases from J, with 4 bases between. Germline CDR1 is SGHTA and CDR2 is FQGNSA. CDR3 size: 12 residues. CDR3 loop: CASSLFNQPQHF. The CDR3 coding sequence is TGTGCCAGCAGCTTGTTTAATCAGCCCCAGCATTTT.

This clonotype was picked up one time. The chain couples TRBV12-3 or TRBV12-4 to TRBJ1-1; D is unclear. Trimming removed 6 bases from V and 5 bases from J, with 16 bases in between. The CDR3 loop spans 14 amino acids. The CDR3 DNA reads as TGTGCCAGCAGCGGTCGGCAGGTGAGAACTGAAGCTTTCTTT. Amino acid sequence: CASSGRQVRTEAFF.

In this sample, this clonotype turned up a few times. V is TRBV12-3 or TRBV12-4 and J is TRBJ1-1; D is perhaps TRBD1 (6 bases). V lost 2 bases and J 3 bases, leaving 19 bases between the germline ends. The CDR3 length is 17 residues. The CDR3 DNA reads as TGTGCCAGCAGTTTAAGTTATTTGGCAGGGGATCACACTGAAGCTTTCTTT. As protein: CASSLSYLAGDHTEAFF.

The rearrangement uses TRBV6-5 and TRBJ1-2; possibly TRBD1 for D (6 bases). Per the germline V gene, CDR1 is MNHEY and CDR2 is SVGAGI. This CDR3 comprises 15 residues. V was cut by 2 bases and J by 0 bases, with 10 bases left in between. For the CDR3, the DNA is TGTGCCAGCAGTTACGCCGACAGGTCTAACTATGGCTACACCTTC. As protein: CASSYADRSNYGYTF.

The V call is TRBV20-1, the J call TRBJ2-5; TRBD2 aligns across 11 bases. The CDR3 sequence is 15 residues long. CDR1 is DFQATT, CDR2 SNEGSKA, per germline (reference sequence). Trimming took 6 bases from V and 5 from J; bases not matched to a gene: 11. For the CDR3, the DNA is TGCAGTGCGTCGACTAGCGGGGAGGGGTTGGAGACCCAGTACTTC. Protein: CSASTSGEGLETQYF.

The chain is built from TRBV7-2 and TRBJ2-5; D gene ambiguous. The end of the DNA is better explained by TRBJ2-7, so the J call may be wrong. CDR1 is SGHTA, CDR2 FQGNSA, per germline. This CDR3 comprises 13 residues. The CDR3 loop is CASSLVFPYEQYF. The CDR3 DNA reads TGTGCCAGCAGCTTAGTGTTCCCCTACGAGCAGTACTTC.

This chain links TRBV12-3 or TRBV12-4 with TRBJ2-5; TRBD1 aligns across 9 bases. The J call is uncertain, as TRBJ2-1 better fits the DNA end. The CDR3 is 13 amino acids. CDR3 nucleotides: TGTGCCAGCATCGTGGACAGGGGCAATGAGCAGTTCTTC. It is translated as CASIVDRGNEQFF.

This clonotype was observed a handful of times. J is TRBJ2-2 and V is TRBV11-2; D assignment may be TRBD1 or TRBD2 (5 bases each). This CDR3 contains 16 residues. Trimming left V 4 bases short and J 0 bases short, with 12 bases between. Germline CDR1 SGHAT, CDR2 FQNNGV. The CDR3 region is CASSSLRDPNTGELFF. The CDR3 nucleotides are TGTGCCAGCAGCTCACTCAGGGACCCGAACACCGGGGAGCTGTTTTTT. Supplemented by reference TRBV11-2 and TRBJ2-2, the full variable domain reads EAGVAQSPRYKIIEKRQSVAFWCNPISGHATLYWYQQILGQGPKLLIQFQNNGVVDDSQLPKDRFSAERLKGVDSTLKIQPAKLEDSAVYLCASSSLRDPNTGELFFGEGSRLTVL.

V usage is TRBV20-1 and J usage is TRBJ2-5; 8 nucleotides match TRBD2. Germline V gene lookup returns CDR1 DFQATT and CDR2 SNEGSKA (reference sequence). This CDR3 is built from 14 residues. V trimming: 6 bases; J trimming: 0 bases; junction bases outside the gene matches: 6. The CDR3 here is CSAPGLGYQETQYF. Here the CDR3 DNA reads TGCAGTGCGCCGGGACTAGGGTACCAAGAGACCCAGTACTTC.

This clonotype was detected only a few times. DNA for the CDR3: TGTGCCAGCACCGGACAGGGGGCTTTCTACGAGCAGTACTTC. Its translation: CASTGQGAFYEQYF. V gene TRBV28 combines with J gene TRBJ2-7, with TRBD1 identical over 11 bases. The V and J ends lost 7 bases and 3 bases, in that order; junction bases with no gene match: 5. The CDR3 loop spans 14 amino acids. Germline CDR1 is MDHEN and CDR2 is SYDVKM. Full variable domain (rest looked up from reference TRBV28 and TRBJ2-7): DVKVTQSSRYLVKRTGEKVFLECVQDMDHENMFWYRQDPGLGLRLIYFSYDVKMKEKGDIPEGYSVSREKKERFSLILESASTNQTSMYLCASTGQGAFYEQYFGPGTRLTVT.

The V call is TRBV6-6, the J call TRBJ1-4, with 7 bases aligning to TRBD1. The CDR3 runs to 15 residues. The ends lost 6 bases at V and 5 bases at J; junction bases unmatched: 9. Germline V gene data show CDR1 as MNHNY and CDR2 as SVGAGI (reference sequence). The CDR3 sequence is CASRRQGGTNEKLFF. The CDR3 region has the DNA TGTGCCAGCAGGCGTCAGGGGGGCACCAATGAAAAACTGTTTTTT.

This chain links TRBV2 with TRBJ2-3, with TRBD2 matching 7 bases. The germline gives CDR1 SNHLY, CDR2 FYNNEI. Trimming cost V 7 bases and J 8 bases; bases outside gene matches: 12. This CDR3 has 14 amino acids. The CDR3, as DNA: TGTGCCAGCATCGGGCGGGGCGGGGGAGCTACGCAGTATTTT. Its translation is CASIGRGGGATQYF.

This clonotype was seen more than once but under ten times. The chain joins TRBV7-3 to TRBJ2-5; 7 bases match TRBD1. This CDR3 contains 15 residues. J gave up 1 base and V 5 bases, and 7 bases lay outside the gene matches. The V gene's germline CDR1 is SGHTA and CDR2 FQGTGA. CDR3 amino acids: CASSRQGDFQETQYF. The CDR3 nucleotides read TGTGCCAGCAGCCGGCAGGGGGATTTCCAAGAGACCCAGTACTTC.

The chain employs TRBV5-1 and TRBJ2-1; D gene uncertain. Germline V gene lookup returns CDR1 SGHRS and CDR2 YFSETQ. Trimming took off 4 bases at V and 0 bases at J, with 11 bases between the two ends. The CDR3 is made up of 15 amino acids. CDR3 coding DNA: TGCGCCAGCAGCGCGGACGGCGGCTCCTACAATGAGCAGTTCTTC. Translated: CASSADGGSYNEQFF.

On this clonotype itself: This may be a read error: a much more frequent sequence differs by one nucleotide. This chain links TRBV29-1 with TRBJ2-7, with TRBD2 as a possible D gene (6 bases). Trimming pared 3 bases from V and 3 bases from J, leaving 6 bases between. The length of the CDR3 is 11 residues. CDR1 and CDR2 from the germline V gene are SQVTM and ANQGSEA. The CDR3 bases are TGCAGCGTTGACGGGGGCTACGAGCAGTACTTC. Translating gives CSVDGGYEQYF.

CDR3: CASSPNRGSGGELFF. The CDR3 DNA is TGTGCCAGCTCACCAAACAGGGGAAGCGGCGGGGAGCTGTTTTTT. This chain links TRBV18 with TRBJ2-2; 7 bases line up with TRBD1. The CDR3 contains 15 residues. Looked up from germline, CDR1 is KGHSH and CDR2 is LQKENI. V trimming: 2 bases; J trimming: 7 bases; junction bases outside the gene matches: 7.

V and J are TRBV5-1 and TRBJ2-3; D remains unclear. This CDR3 has 17 amino acids. The V gene's germline CDR1 is SGHRS and CDR2 YFSETQ. The V gene lost 0 bases and the J gene lost 3 bases, with 17 bases spanning the gap. The CDR3 DNA reads as TGCGCCAGCAGCTTGGTAGGCTATCTCCTAGGGACAGATACGCAGTATTTT. It yields the protein CASSLVGYLLGTDTQYF.

This clonotype was counted a few times. This chain uses TRBV12-5 with TRBJ1-3; D unclear. Trimming cost V 1 base and J 1 base, with 11 bases left between them. There are 16 residues in the CDR3. Germline V CDR1 and CDR2: LGHNT, FRNRAP. CDR3 amino acids: CASGLAPAGSGNTIYF. CDR3 DNA: TGTGCTAGTGGTTTGGCCCCCGCCGGATCTGGAAACACCATATATTTT.

This clonotype was counted between two and nine times. CDR3: CATSDPAGFTDTQYF. The CDR3 region has the DNA TGTGCCACCAGTGACCCCGCGGGGTTCACAGATACGCAGTATTTT. This rearrangement joins TRBV24-1 to TRBJ2-3; D perhaps matches TRBD2 (6 bases). The CDR3 sequence is 15 residues long. The germline V gene encodes CDR1 KGHDR and CDR2 SFDVKD. V lost 4 bases, J lost 2 bases, and 12 bases lay in between.

This clonotype was counted only a few times. The chain has TRBV3-1 and TRBJ2-5, with a tentative D call TRBD1 (6 bases). The J call may be faulty, since TRBJ2-7 better matches the DNA end. CDR1 is LGHDT and CDR2 is YNNKEL in the germline V gene (reference sequence). The CDR3 sequence is 21 residues long. DNA for the CDR3: TGTGCCAGCAGCCAAGATCCGTCAAAGTTCGCCCCGGGACACCGGATTTACGAGCAGTACTTC. Its protein product is CASSQDPSKFAPGHRIYEQYF.